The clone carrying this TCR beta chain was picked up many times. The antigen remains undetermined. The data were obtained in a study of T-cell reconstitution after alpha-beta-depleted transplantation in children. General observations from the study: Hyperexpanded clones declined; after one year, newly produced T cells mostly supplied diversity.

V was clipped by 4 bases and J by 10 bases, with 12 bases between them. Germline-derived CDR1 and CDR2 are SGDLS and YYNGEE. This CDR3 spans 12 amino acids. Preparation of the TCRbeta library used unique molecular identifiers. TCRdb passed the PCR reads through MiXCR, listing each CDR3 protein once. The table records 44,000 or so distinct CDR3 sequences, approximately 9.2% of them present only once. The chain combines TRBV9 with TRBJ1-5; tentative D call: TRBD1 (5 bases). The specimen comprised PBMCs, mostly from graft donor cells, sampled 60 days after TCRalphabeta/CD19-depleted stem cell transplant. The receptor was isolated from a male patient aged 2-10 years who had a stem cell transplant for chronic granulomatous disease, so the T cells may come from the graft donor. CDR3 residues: CASSSPGGPQHF. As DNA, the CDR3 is TGTGCCAGCAGCTCCCCGGGGGGACCCCAGCATTTT.